This record covers a single T cell receptor beta chain. Antigen unknown. TCRdb keeps only in-frame clones here, not all; method: immunoSEQ multiplex PCR. Among roughly 17,000 clones listed, 80% to 90% were seen once. This record comes from a study of OX40 agonist ivuxolimab in advanced cancers. Study information: The patients got ivuxolimab, which is an agonistic anti-OX40 (CD134) antibody.

V was shortened by 0 bases and J by 1 base, with 7 bases between the two germline ends. Germline CDR1 is MNHEY and CDR2 is SMNVEV (reference sequence). The CDR3 loop spans 14 amino acids. Findings and caveats of the study: Circulating CD4+ and CD8+ T cells showed clonal expansion by week 6 at 0.1 to 3.0 mg/kg.

This clonotype was obtained from an adult with an advanced solid tumor such as melanoma, head and neck, liver or kidney cancer. The chain combines TRBV27 with TRBJ2-7; possible D gene TRBD2, 6 bases. The sequencing used CD4+ or CD8+ T cells sorted from blood, collected in a trial of the OX40 agonist ivuxolimab. The CDR3 loop reads CASSLSGRSYEQYF. The CDR3 DNA reads TGTGCCAGCAGTTTATCAGGGAGGTCCTACGAGCAGTACTTC.